This T cell receptor beta chain was sequenced in a study of CD8 T cells in Susac syndrome. The germline gives CDR1 SEHNR, CDR2 FQNEAQ (reference sequence). The CDR3 consists of 12 residues. V gave up 5 bases and J gave up 4 bases, with 8 bases separating them. RNA in amounts of about 0.5 to 1 ug was reverse transcribed with random hexamers. Each CDR3 protein gets one entry after TCRdb re-called the immunoSEQ multiplex PCR reads with MiXCR. The sample includes about 80,000 distinct CDR3 sequences, around 94% of them seen just once. V gene TRBV7-9 combines with J gene TRBJ1-2; D gene ambiguous. This receptor was obtained from a human donor in good health. Source material: CD8+ T cells from PBMCs. CDR3 amino acids: CASSPPGYGYTF. CDR3 nucleotide sequence: TGTGCCAGCAGCCCGCCGGGCTATGGCTACACCTTC.